The 20 T cell receptor beta chains below were found in one sample sequenced in a study of T cell repertoires in cytomegalovirus infection. TCRdb used MiXCR to reprocess the reads, holding one entry per CDR3 protein. This sample has some 100,000 distinct CDR3 sequences, with under 25% found just once. The specimen sequenced was CD8+ T cells from PBMCs. The origin of the receptors is a human donor in good health (CMV status not recorded). Some clones in this sample may be carry-over from other donors' samples.

This clonotype has a handful of counts. This sequence joins TRBV6-5 and TRBJ2-7, with 8 bases fitting TRBD1. The CDR3 spans 16 residues. J lost 1 base, V lost 5 bases, and 10 bases had no gene match. CDR1 and CDR2 (germline): MNHEY, SVGAGI. In nucleotides, the CDR3 is TGTGCCAGCAGTGCACGACAGGGGCGCGGGTCCTACGAGCAGTACTTC. Translation gives CASSARQGRGSYEQYF.

This clonotype has only a few counts. CDR3 loop: CASSEGTDEAFF. Here the CDR3 DNA reads TGTGCCAGCAGTGAAGGGACAGACGAAGCTTTCTTT. The chain carries TRBV25-1 and TRBJ1-1; TRBD1 matches 7 bases. The germline CDR1 and CDR2 sequences are MGHDK and SYGVNS. The CDR3 covers 12 residues. J lost 8 bases, V lost 2 bases, and 2 bases had no gene match.

This clonotype was counted at least ten times. CDR3 sequence (DNA): TGTGCCAGCAGCTGGACTACCTCTAGCACAGATACGCAGTATTTT. Protein product: CASSWTTSSTDTQYF. This chain joins TRBV7-9 and TRBJ2-3; perhaps TRBD2 as D (6 bases). The V gene lost 4 bases and the J gene lost 0 bases, with 11 bases spanning the gap. Germline CDR1 reads SEHNR; CDR2 reads FQNEAQ (reference sequence). CDR3 length equals 15 residues.

The sample holds a few counts of this clonotype. J is TRBJ2-1 and V is TRBV6-1, with TRBD2 as a possible D gene (6 bases). Trimming took 6 bases from V and 0 from J, leaving 21 bases between them. CDR1 is MNHNS and CDR2 is SASEGT in the germline V gene. This CDR3 spans 18 amino acids. Here the CDR3 reads CASRLPPGAGSSYNEQFF. The CDR3 coding sequence is TGTGCCAGCAGGCTACCCCCCGGGGCGGGGAGCTCCTACAATGAGCAGTTCTTC.

V usage is TRBV6-2 or TRBV6-3 and J usage is TRBJ1-1; D remains unclear. The ends were cut back, 0 bases at V and 1 base at J, with 9 bases in the middle. CDR3 length: 15 amino acids. Germline lookup yields CDR1 MNHEY and CDR2 SVGEGT. Here the CDR3 DNA reads TGTGCCAGCAGTTACTCCTGGACTGGGAACACTGAAGCTTTCTTT. Amino acid sequence: CASSYSWTGNTEAFF.

V is TRBV2 and J is TRBJ2-3; possibly TRBD1 or TRBD2 for D (5 bases each). Germline V gene lookup returns CDR1 SNHLY and CDR2 FYNNEI. The CDR3 spans 14 residues. Trimming removed 6 bases from V and 0 bases from J, with 10 bases in between. The CDR3 DNA reads as TGTGCCAGCAGCGGGACGGCCAGCACAGATACGCAGTATTTT. The encoded protein is CASSGTASTDTQYF.

This clonotype was observed at least ten times. The chain is built from TRBV5-4 and TRBJ2-7, with TRBD2 matching 8 bases. The CDR3 is 16 residues long. CDR1 SGHNT and CDR2 YYREEE come from the germline V gene (reference sequence). V lost 0 bases and J lost 3; bases outside the gene matches: 8. The CDR3 protein is CASSLDDGGAHYEQYF. The CDR3 nucleotides read TGTGCCAGCAGCTTGGATGACGGGGGGGCCCACTACGAGCAGTACTTC.

This clonotype has a count of ten or more. The chain uses TRBV7-6 and TRBJ1-1; TRBD1 matches at 8 bases. The V segment lost 4 bases and the J segment 4 bases; nucleotides outside the gene matches: 2. Per the germline V gene, CDR1 is SGHVS and CDR2 is FNYEAQ. The CDR3 has 13 amino acids. DNA of the CDR3: TGTGCCAGCAGCTCGGGACAGGCCACTGAAGCTTTCTTT. Translating it yields CASSSGQATEAFF.

This clonotype was picked up many times. This chain joins TRBV28 and TRBJ2-2; TRBD1 might be the D (6 bases). The germline V gene encodes CDR1 MDHEN and CDR2 SYDVKM. There are 15 residues in the CDR3. With 2 bases removed from V and 0 bases from J, the gap between germline ends came to 7 bases. The CDR3 nucleotides read TGTGCCAGCAGTTTAAGGGGGACGAACACCGGGGAGCTGTTTTTT. This translates into CASSLRGTNTGELFF.

This clonotype was seen only a few times. The chain uses TRBV7-9 and TRBJ1-1, with a weak D call TRBD1 (6 bases). The germline CDR1 and CDR2 sequences are SEHNR and FQNEAQ (reference sequence). CDR3 length: 15 amino acids. Trimming pared 2 bases from V and 0 bases from J, leaving 10 bases between. The CDR3 sequence is CASSLWDNMNTEAFF. The CDR3 DNA reads TGTGCCAGCAGCTTATGGGACAACATGAACACTGAAGCTTTCTTT.

The chain links TRBV29-1 to TRBJ2-3, with D perhaps being TRBD1 or TRBD2 (5 bases each). The V and J ends lost 7 bases and 2 bases respectively, with 13 bases between them. The germline gives CDR1 SQVTM, CDR2 ANQGSEA. The CDR3 contains 13 residues. Here the CDR3 reads CSARGGATDTQYF. In DNA, the CDR3 is TGCAGCGCCCGTGGGGGTGCCACAGATACGCAGTATTTT.

This chain connects TRBV7-9 to TRBJ2-1; 14 nucleotides match TRBD2. J lost 4 bases, V lost 8 bases, and 4 bases had no gene match. Germline assignment: CDR1 SEHNR and CDR2 FQNEAQ (reference sequence). This CDR3 contains 15 residues. CDR3 in DNA: TGTGCCAGCCCTGGGACTAGCGGGAGTTACAATGAGCAGTTCTTC. Its protein is CASPGTSGSYNEQFF.

The table lists this clonotype with a few counts. The J gene is TRBJ2-3, the V gene TRBV2; D is possibly TRBD1 (6 bases). Germline V lookup: CDR1 SNHLY, CDR2 FYNNEI. The length of the CDR3 is 16 residues. The germline V and J ends were trimmed by 4 bases and 0 bases, with 14 bases remaining between them. The CDR3 sequence is CASSATGDTSTDTQYF. DNA for the CDR3: TGTGCCAGCAGTGCGACAGGTGACACTAGCACAGATACGCAGTATTTT.

The chain combines TRBV6-1 with TRBJ1-2; D call uncertain. From germline, CDR1 is MNHNS and CDR2 SASEGT. V was pared by 2 bases and J by 13 bases, with 5 bases between. The CDR3 length is 9 residues. CDR3 nucleotide sequence: TGTGCCAGCAGTGAAAAACGCACCTTC. The encoded protein is CASSEKRTF.

This chain connects TRBV7-9 to TRBJ2-5; no reliable D call. Germline values: CDR1 SEHNR, CDR2 FQNEAQ (reference sequence). The CDR3 spans 12 residues. Trimming took off 8 bases at V and 3 bases at J, with 10 bases between the two ends. In nucleotides, the CDR3 is TGTGCCAGCGCTGGTGATGAAGAGACCCAGTACTTC. This sequence encodes CASAGDEETQYF.

In its sample, this clonotype was seen many times. J is TRBJ1-6 and V is TRBV19, with TRBD1 identical over 10 bases. The junction had 8 bases not matched to a gene; V was cut back by 5 bases and J by 7 bases. There are 16 residues in the CDR3. Germline V CDR1 and CDR2: LNHDA, SQIVND (reference sequence). This CDR3 is CASSPDRGLENSPLHF. CDR3 nucleotide sequence: TGTGCCAGTAGTCCCGACAGGGGGCTCGAAAATTCACCCCTCCACTTT.

The sample holds a few counts of this clonotype. The rearrangement joins TRBV4-2 to TRBJ1-2; D unclear. Germline V gene data show CDR1 as LGHNA and CDR2 as YNFKEQ. V lost 0 bases and J lost 7, with 15 bases in between. This CDR3 contains 15 residues. The CDR3 loop is CASSQDVAARPGYTF. The CDR3 DNA reads as TGTGCCAGCAGCCAAGATGTGGCAGCTAGGCCTGGCTACACCTTC.

The V and J genes are TRBV20-1 and TRBJ2-3; no reliable D call. Trimming left V 5 bases short and J 1 base short, with 13 bases between. Germline V gives CDR1 DFQATT, CDR2 SNEGSKA (reference sequence). The CDR3 has 14 amino acids. The CDR3 region is CSAESHVRTDTQYF. The CDR3 coding sequence is TGCAGTGCTGAAAGTCACGTCCGCACAGATACGCAGTATTTT.

This clonotype was detected only a few times. This chain uses TRBV5-1 with TRBJ1-1; tentatively, D is TRBD1 (5 bases). The germline V gene encodes CDR1 SGHRS and CDR2 YFSETQ. V lost 0 bases and J 2 bases, leaving 8 bases between the germline ends. The CDR3 has 14 residues. CDR3 bases: TGCGCCAGCAGCTTGGAAGGGGTTAACACTGAAGCTTTCTTT. Translating gives CASSLEGVNTEAFF.

The V and J genes are TRBV28 and TRBJ2-1; tentative D call: TRBD1 (5 bases). The germline V gene encodes CDR1 MDHEN and CDR2 SYDVKM. This CDR3 has 15 amino acids. Trimming pared 6 bases from V and 8 bases from J, leaving 20 bases between. The CDR3 sequence: CASSLSAQGIDEQFF. DNA for the CDR3: TGTGCCAGCAGCCTTAGTGCGCAGGGTATCGATGAGCAGTTCTTC.